This T cell receptor beta chain was captured in a study of T cells in Graves' hyperthyroidism and ophthalmopathy. The authors deemed Graves' hyperthyroidism stable absent ophthalmopathy progression within 18 months. Investigators excluded patients with uncontrolled infection, other autoimmune disease, pregnancy or lactation. TCR beta CDR3 sequences were amplified from RNA transcripts. RT-PCR in the first round (using the HTBI primer set) targeted the TCR CDR3. MiXCR, run by TCRdb on the multiplex PCR reads, gives a single entry per CDR3 protein. The sample contains more than 95,000 distinct CDR3 sequences, 40% to 50% of which appear only once. CDR1 and CDR2 from the germline V gene are SGHKS and YYEKEE (reference sequence). This CDR3 region has 11 residues. Deletions cut 2 bases from V and 3 bases from J, with 3 bases between.

Sequences were obtained from blood. V gene TRBV5-5 combines with J gene TRBJ2-7; D call uncertain. The TCR comes from a man aged 40-49 years with Graves' hyperthyroidism. This CDR3 reads CASSFRYEQYF. The CDR3 nucleotides read TGTGCCAGCAGCTTCCGCTACGAGCAGTACTTC.